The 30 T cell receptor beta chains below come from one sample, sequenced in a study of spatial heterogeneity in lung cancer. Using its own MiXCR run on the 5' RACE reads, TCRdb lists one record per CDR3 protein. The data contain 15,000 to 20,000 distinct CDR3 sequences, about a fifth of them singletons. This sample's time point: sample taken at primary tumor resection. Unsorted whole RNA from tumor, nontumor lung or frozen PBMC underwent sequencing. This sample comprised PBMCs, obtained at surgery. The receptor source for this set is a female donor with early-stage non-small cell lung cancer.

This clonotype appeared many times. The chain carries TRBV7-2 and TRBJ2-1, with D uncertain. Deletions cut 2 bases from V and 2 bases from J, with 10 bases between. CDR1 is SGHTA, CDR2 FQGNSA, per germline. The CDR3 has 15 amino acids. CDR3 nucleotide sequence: TGTGCCAGCAGCTTAAAAGTGGGCCCCTACAATGAGCAGTTCTTC. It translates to CASSLKVGPYNEQFF.

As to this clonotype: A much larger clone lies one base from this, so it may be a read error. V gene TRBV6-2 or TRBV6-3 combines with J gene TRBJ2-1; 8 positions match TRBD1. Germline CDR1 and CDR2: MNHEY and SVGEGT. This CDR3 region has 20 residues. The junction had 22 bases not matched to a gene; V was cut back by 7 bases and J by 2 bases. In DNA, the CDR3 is TGTGCCAGCACAACGATACAGGGGGGCCATTCGACTAGACCCTACAATGAGCAGTTCTTC. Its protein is CASTTIQGGHSTRPYNEQFF.

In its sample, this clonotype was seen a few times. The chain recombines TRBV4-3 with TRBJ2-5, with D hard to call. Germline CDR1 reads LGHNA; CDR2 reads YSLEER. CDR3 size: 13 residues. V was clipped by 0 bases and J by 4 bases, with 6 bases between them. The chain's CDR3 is CASSQDLSETQYF. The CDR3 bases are TGCGCCAGCAGCCAAGATCTTTCAGAGACCCAGTACTTC.

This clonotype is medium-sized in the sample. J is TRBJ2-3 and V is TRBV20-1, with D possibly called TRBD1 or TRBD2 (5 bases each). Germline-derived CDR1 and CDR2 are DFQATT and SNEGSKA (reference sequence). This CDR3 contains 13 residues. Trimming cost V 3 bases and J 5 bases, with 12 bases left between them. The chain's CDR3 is CSASHTGGDTQYF. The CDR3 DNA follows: TGCAGTGCTAGTCACACAGGAGGAGATACGCAGTATTTT.

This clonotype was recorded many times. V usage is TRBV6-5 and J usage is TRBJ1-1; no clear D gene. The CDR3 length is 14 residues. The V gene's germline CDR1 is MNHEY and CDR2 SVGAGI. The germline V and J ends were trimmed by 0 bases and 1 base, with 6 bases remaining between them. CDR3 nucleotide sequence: TGTGCCAGCAGTTACTCGAAAGGGAACACTGAAGCTTTCTTT. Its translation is CASSYSKGNTEAFF.

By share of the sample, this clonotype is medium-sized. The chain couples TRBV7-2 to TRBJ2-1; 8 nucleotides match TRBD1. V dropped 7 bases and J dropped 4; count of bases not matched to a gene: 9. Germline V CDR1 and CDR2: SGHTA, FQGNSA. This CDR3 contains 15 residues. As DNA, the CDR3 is TGTGCCAGCAAACTAGACAGGGGCCGGTACAATGAGCAGTTCTTC. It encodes CASKLDRGRYNEQFF.

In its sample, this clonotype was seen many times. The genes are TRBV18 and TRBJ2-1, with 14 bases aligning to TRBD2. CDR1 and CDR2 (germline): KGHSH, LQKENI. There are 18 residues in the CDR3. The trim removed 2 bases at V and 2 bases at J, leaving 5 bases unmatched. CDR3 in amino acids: CASSPGGLAGGTYNEQFF. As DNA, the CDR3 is TGTGCCAGCTCACCAGGCGGACTAGCGGGAGGCACCTACAATGAGCAGTTCTTC.

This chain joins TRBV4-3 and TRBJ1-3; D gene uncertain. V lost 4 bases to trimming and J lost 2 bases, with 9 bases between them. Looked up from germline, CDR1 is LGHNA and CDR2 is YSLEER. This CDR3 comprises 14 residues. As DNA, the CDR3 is TGCGCCAGCAGCCTGGTCGGGCCTGGAAACACCATATATTTT. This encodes CASSLVGPGNTIYF.

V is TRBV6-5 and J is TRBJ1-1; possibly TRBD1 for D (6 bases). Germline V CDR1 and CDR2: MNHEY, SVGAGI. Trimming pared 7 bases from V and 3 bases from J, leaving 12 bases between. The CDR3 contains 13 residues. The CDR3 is CASTRGADTEAFF. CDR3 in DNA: TGTGCCAGCACTCGGGGGGCCGACACTGAAGCTTTCTTT.

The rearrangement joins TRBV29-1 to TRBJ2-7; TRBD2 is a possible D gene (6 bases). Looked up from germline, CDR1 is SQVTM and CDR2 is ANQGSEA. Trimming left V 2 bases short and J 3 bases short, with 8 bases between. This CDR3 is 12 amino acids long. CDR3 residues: CSVETGGYEQYF. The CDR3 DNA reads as TGCAGCGTTGAAACCGGGGGCTACGAGCAGTACTTC.

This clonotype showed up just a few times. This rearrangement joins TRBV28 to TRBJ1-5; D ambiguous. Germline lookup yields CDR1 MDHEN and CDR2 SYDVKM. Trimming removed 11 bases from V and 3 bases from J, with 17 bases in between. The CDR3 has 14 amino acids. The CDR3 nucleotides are TGTGCCGTCCCCCCCACGGCGGTCAATCAGCCCCAGCATTTT. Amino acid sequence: CAVPPTAVNQPQHF.

CDR3 residues: CASSLMGVANQPQHF. As DNA, the CDR3 is TGTGCCAGCAGCTTGATGGGGGTTGCCAATCAGCCCCAGCATTTT. The V gene is TRBV5-8, the J gene TRBJ1-5, with a weak D call TRBD1 (5 bases). The germline gives CDR1 SGHTS, CDR2 YDEGEE. Trimming removed 1 base from V and 3 bases from J, with 11 bases in between. The CDR3 contains 15 residues.

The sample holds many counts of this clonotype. The CDR3 sequence: CASSSTTKQYF. CDR3 DNA: TGTGCCAGCAGCTCCACTACGAAGCAGTACTTC. The chain joins TRBV6-2 or TRBV6-3 to TRBJ2-7; D unclear. CDR3 size: 11 residues. Trimming removed 6 bases at V and 8 bases at J, with 11 bases between. Germline loops: CDR1 MNHEY, CDR2 SVGEGT.

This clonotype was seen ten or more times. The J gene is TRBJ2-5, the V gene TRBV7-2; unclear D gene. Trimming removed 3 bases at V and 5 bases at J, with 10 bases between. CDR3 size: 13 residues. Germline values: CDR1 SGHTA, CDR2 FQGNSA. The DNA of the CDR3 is TGTGCCAGCAGCTTCTATAATTGGGAGACCCAGTACTTC. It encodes CASSFYNWETQYF.

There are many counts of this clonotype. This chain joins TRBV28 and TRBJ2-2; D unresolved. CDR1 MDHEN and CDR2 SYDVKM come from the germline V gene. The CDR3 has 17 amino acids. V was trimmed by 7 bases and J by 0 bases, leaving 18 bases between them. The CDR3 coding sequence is TGTGCCAGCATCCCCCTTAGAGACGAAACGAACACCGGGGAGCTGTTTTTT. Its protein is CASIPLRDETNTGELFF.

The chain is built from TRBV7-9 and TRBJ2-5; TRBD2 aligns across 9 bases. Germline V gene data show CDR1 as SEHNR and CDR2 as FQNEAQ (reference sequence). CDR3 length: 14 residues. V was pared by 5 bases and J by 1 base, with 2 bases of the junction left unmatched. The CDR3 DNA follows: TGTGCCAGCAGCCCGGGACTAGCCCAAGAGACCCAGTACTTC. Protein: CASSPGLAQETQYF.

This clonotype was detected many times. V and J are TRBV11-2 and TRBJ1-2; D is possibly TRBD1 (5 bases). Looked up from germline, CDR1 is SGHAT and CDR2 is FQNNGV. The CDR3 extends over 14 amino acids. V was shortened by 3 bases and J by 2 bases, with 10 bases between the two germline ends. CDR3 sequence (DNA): TGTGCCAGCAGCTTGACAGCTGGAAACTATGGCTACACCTTC. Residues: CASSLTAGNYGYTF.

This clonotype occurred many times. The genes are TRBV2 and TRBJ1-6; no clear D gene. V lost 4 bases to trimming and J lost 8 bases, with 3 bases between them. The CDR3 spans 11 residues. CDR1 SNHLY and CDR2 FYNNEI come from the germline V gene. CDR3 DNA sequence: TGTGCCAGCAGTGGGGATTCACCCCTCCACTTT. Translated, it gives CASSGDSPLHF.

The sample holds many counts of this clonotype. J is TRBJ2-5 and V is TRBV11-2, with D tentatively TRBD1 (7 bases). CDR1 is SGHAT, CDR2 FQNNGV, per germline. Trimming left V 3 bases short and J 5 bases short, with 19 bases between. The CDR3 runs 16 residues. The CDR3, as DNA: TGTGCCAGCAGCTTCGAGGGAGGTCTGACAGGGGAGACCCAGTACTTC. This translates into CASSFEGGLTGETQYF.

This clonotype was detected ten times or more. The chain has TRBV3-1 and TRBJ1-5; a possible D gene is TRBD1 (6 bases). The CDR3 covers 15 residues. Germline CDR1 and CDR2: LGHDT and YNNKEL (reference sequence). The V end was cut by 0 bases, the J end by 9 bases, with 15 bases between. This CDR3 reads CASSQDATGSGPQHF. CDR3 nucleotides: TGTGCCAGCAGCCAAGATGCGACAGGCTCGGGGCCCCAGCATTTT.

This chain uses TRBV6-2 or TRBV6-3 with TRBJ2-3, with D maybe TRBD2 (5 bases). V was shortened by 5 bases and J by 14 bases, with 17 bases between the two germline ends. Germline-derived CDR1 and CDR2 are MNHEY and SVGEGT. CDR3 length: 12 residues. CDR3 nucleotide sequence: TGTGCCAGCAGTCGGATAGCGAGGGAAAGGTATTTT. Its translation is CASSRIARERYF.

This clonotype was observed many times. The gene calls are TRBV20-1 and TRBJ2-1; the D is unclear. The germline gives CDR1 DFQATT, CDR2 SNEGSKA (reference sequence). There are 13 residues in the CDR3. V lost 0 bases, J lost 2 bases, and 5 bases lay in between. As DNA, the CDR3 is TGCAGTGCTAGAGAGGGTGCCTACAATGAGCAGTTCTTC. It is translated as CSAREGAYNEQFF.

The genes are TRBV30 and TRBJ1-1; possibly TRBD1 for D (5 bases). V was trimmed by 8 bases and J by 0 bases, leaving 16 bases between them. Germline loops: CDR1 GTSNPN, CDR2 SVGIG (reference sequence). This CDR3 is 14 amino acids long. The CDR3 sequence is CALKGTHMNTEAFF. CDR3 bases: TGTGCCCTGAAGGGGACCCATATGAACACTGAAGCTTTCTTT.

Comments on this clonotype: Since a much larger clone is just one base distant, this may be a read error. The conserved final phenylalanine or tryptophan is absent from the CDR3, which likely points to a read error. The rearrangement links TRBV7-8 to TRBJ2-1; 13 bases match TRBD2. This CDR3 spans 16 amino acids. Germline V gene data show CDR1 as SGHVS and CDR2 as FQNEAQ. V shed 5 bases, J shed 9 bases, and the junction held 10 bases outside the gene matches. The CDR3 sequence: CASSPSGLAGASEQFL. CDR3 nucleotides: TGTGCCAGCAGCCCAAGCGGACTAGCGGGAGCAAGTGAGCAGTTCTTG.

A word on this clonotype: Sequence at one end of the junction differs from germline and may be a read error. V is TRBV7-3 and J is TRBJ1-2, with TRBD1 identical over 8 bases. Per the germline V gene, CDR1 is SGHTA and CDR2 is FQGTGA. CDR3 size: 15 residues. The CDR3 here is CVSSSRGQVNYGYTF. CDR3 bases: TGTGTCAGCAGCTCCCGGGGACAGGTTAACTATGGCTACACCTTC.

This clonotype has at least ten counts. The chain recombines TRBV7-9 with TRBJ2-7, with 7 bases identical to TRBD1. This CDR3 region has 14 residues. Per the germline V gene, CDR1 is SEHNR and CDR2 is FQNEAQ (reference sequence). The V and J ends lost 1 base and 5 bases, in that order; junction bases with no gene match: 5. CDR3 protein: CASSLDRGRNEQYF. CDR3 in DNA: TGTGCCAGCAGCTTAGACAGGGGCAGGAACGAGCAGTACTTC.

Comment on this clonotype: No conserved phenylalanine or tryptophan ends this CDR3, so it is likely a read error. The CDR3 region has the DNA TGTGCCACCAGCACCTCATACTCCTACAATGAGCAGTTCTCC. It is translated as CATSTSYSYNEQFS. This chain joins TRBV15 and TRBJ2-1; D is ambiguous. The germline V gene has CDR1 LNHNV and CDR2 YYDKDF (reference sequence). The CDR3 spans 14 residues. V lost 4 bases and J 0 bases, leaving 7 bases between the germline ends.

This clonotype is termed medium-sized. Here the CDR3 DNA reads TGTGCCAGCTCACCACCAGGGGGCCCAGATACGCAGTATTTT. This translates into CASSPPGGPDTQYF. The chain recombines TRBV18 with TRBJ2-3, with 7 bases matching TRBD1. Germline V gene lookup returns CDR1 KGHSH and CDR2 LQKENI. This CDR3 contains 14 residues. V lost 0 bases and J lost 4; bases outside the gene matches: 1.

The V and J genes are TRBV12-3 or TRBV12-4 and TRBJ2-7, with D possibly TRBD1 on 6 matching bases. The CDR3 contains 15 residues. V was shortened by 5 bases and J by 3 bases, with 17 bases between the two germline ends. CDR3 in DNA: TGTGCCAGCAGTACAGACAGGCAGAGAAACTACGAGCAGTACTTC. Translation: CASSTDRQRNYEQYF.

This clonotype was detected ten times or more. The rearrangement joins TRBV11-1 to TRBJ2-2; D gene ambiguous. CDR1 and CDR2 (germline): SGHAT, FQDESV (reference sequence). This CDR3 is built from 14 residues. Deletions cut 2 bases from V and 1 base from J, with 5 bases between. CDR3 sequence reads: CASSLMGNTGELFF. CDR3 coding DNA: TGTGCCAGCAGCTTAATGGGGAACACCGGGGAGCTGTTTTTT.